This T cell receptor (beta chain) was identified in a study of T cells in localized non-small cell lung cancer. Whole-study findings and limits: Higher blood T cell density went with longer overall survival. Heterogeneity remains possible, as sequencing covered one tumor region only. Of the top 100 tumor clones, median around 60 were in adjacent lung, over 25 among its top 100. Compared with tumor, uninvolved adjacent lung displayed greater T cell clonality, ranking highest overall.

This clone was detected only once. No antigen is known for it. Using immunoSEQ multiplex PCR, the repertoire was profiled, and TCRdb retains in-frame clones only, with some absent. The sample consists of tens of thousands of clones, roughly 91% of them appearing once. The receptor was derived from a female donor older than 55 with stage III squamous cell lung carcinoma. This material consisted of peripheral blood, taken before any cancer treatment.

CDR3 sequence (DNA): TGCGCCAGCAGTAACCCAGGGAGTGAGCAGTTCTTC. Its translation: CASSNPGSEQFF. The chain recombines TRBV10-1 with TRBJ2-1; either TRBD1 or TRBD2 may fit D (5 bases each). Trimming cost V 5 bases and J 9 bases, with 11 bases left between them. Germline V gene data show CDR1 as WNHNN and CDR2 as SYGVQD (reference sequence). The CDR3 sequence is 12 residues long.